The rows below give T cell receptor beta chains drawn from one sample of a study of technical replicates of blood from a few donors. Here immunoSEQ multiplex PCR was the method, and the copy in TCRdb shows in-frame clones only, minus some. The sample has 55,000 to 80,000 clones, approximately 96% seen once; the top ten hold roughly 0.21%. Input material: T cells isolated from PBMCs. Source of these receptors: a human donor in good health. CDR3s include the opening cysteine and the closing phenylalanine or tryptophan. A D gene is named only where the DNA matches it firmly. Some rows mark clone size as missing; the rest say once, few, many or name a class of expanded clone.

.	TRBV27	.	TRBJ2-1	TGTGCCAGCAGTTTAGGACTCGCCTCCTACAATGAGCAGTTCTTC	CASSLGLASYNEQFF
.	TRBV14	.	TRBJ2-3	TGTGCCAGCAGCCAAGTAGGGGCTGGCACAGATACGCAGTATTTT	CASSQVGAGTDTQYF
TRBD1	TRBV6-5	.	TRBJ2-2	TGTGCCAGCAGTTACTCGACAGGGCCGACCGGGGAGCTGTTTTTT	CASSYSTGPTGELFF
.	TRBV7-9	.	TRBJ1-2	TGTGCCAGCGCCCCGGACAACAGGGCGCACTATGGCTACACCTTC	CASAPDNRAHYGYTF
TRBD2	TRBV4-1	.	TRBJ2-7	TGCGCCAGCAGCCAAGACGGGGGGTTCAACGAGCAGTACTTC	CASSQDGGFNEQYF
.	TRBV2	.	TRBJ1-3	TGTGCCAGCAGTGCGGGGGGCCGCTCTGGAAACACCATATATTTT	CASSAGGRSGNTIYF
.	TRBV6-5	.	TRBJ1-1	TGTGCCAGCACCGCCCCGGGGGACACTGAAGCTTTCTTT	CASTAPGDTEAFF
.	TRBV4-2	.	TRBJ2-7	TGTGCCAGCAGCCAAGGAGGGCTCAAGACTTACGAGCAGTACTTC	CASSQGGLKTYEQYF
.	TRBV28	.	TRBJ1-3	TGTGCCAGCAGCGTTGAAACAGCCGGTGGAAACACCATATATTTT	CASSVETAGGNTIYF
TRBD2	TRBV6-6	.	TRBJ2-3	TGTGCCAGCAGTTATATGGAGCGGGAAACAGATACGCAGTATTTT	CASSYMERETDTQYF
.	TRBV5-6	.	TRBJ1-1	TGTGCCAGCATCCCTAGGAGTGGGGAAGCTTTCTTT	CASIPRSGEAFF
TRBD2	TRBV6-5	.	TRBJ2-3	TGTGCCAGCAGTTACTCATTTAGCGGGAGTGTTGATACGCAGTATTTT	CASSYSFSGSVDTQYF
.	TRBV7-6	once	TRBJ1-1	TGTGCCAGCAGTTTAGCGGTGGAGATTCTCAGCACTGAAGCTTTCTTT	CASSLAVEILSTEAFF
TRBD2	TRBV5-1	.	TRBJ2-3	TGCGCCAGCGCGGGGGGCAGGTCCACAGATACGCAGTATTTT	CASAGGRSTDTQYF
.	TRBV19	.	TRBJ1-1	TGTGCCAGTAGTAGAACGGGAGATGAAGCTTTCTTT	CASSRTGDEAFF
.	TRBV11-1	.	TRBJ2-7	TGTGCCAGCAGTTCACCCTGGGACAACTACGAGCAGTACTTC	CASSSPWDNYEQYF
.	TRBV6-1	.	TRBJ2-5	TGTGCCAGCAGTAAATTGGAGGTTCAAGAGACCCAGTACTTC	CASSKLEVQETQYF
.	TRBV6-1	.	TRBJ2-1	TGTGCCAGCAGTGAAGGGGCCACAGGCTACAATGAGCAGTTCTTC	CASSEGATGYNEQFF
.	TRBV18	.	TRBJ2-7	TGTGCCAGCTCACCACGGCAGGGTACTAACTACGAGCAGTACTTC	CASSPRQGTNYEQYF
.	TRBV30	.	TRBJ1-6	TGTGCCTGGAATGTAGCCCGGGGGGGTTCACCCCTCCACTTT	CAWNVARGGSPLHF
TRBD1	TRBV7-9	.	TRBJ2-2	TGTGCCAGCCGCCGGACAGGAAAACACACCGGGGAGCTGTTTTTT	CASRRTGKHTGELFF
TRBD1	TRBV7-9	.	TRBJ2-3	TGTGCCAGCAGCAAGGGATCGGGGCCAGGGACAGGGGGCCGGGGGACGCAGTATTTT	CASSKGSGPGTGGRGTQYF
.	TRBV11-3	.	TRBJ2-3	TGTGCCAGCAGCTCGACCTTCTCTAAAGATACCACAGATACACAGTATTTT	CASSSTFSKDTTDTQYF
.	TRBV9	once	TRBJ1-2	TGTGCCAGCAGCGTATACTTGCACGGGGAAGACTATGGCTACACCTTC	CASSVYLHGEDYGYTF
.	TRBV11-2	.	TRBJ2-7	TGTGCCAGCAGCTACCTCTCTGGAGGGAGTAGGTACGAGCAGTACTTC	CASSYLSGGSRYEQYF
.	TRBV21-1	.	TRBJ2-1	TGTGCCAGCAGCCGCAGGACTAGGAAGGGCGATGAGCAGTTCTTC	CASSRRTRKGDEQFF
.	TRBV9	.	TRBJ1-5	TGTGCCAGCAGCGTAGCTGCGGACAGTAATCAGCCCCAGCATTTT	CASSVAADSNQPQHF
.	TRBV5-6	.	TRBJ2-2	TGTGCCAGCAGCCCTAAACAGGGGAACACCGGGGAGCTGTTTTTT	CASSPKQGNTGELFF
TRBD2	TRBV25-1	.	TRBJ2-1	TGTGCCAGCAGCGACCCAATACTAGCGGGAGGGCTAGGGGAGCAGTTCTTC	CASSDPILAGGLGEQFF
.	TRBV28	.	TRBJ1-3	TGTGCCAGCAGTCCCCCGCCAGGCTCTGGAAACACCATATATTTT	CASSPPPGSGNTIYF
TRBD1	TRBV2	.	TRBJ1-2	TGTGCCAGCAGCGAGACCCGAACCACGGGACAGGAGTATGGCTACACCTTC	CASSETRTTGQEYGYTF
TRBD1	TRBV7-8	.	TRBJ2-3	TGTGCCAGCAGCTTAAGGGTACAGGGGTCGCAGTATTTT	CASSLRVQGSQYF
TRBD1	TRBV5-1	.	TRBJ2-4	TGCGCCAGCAGCACGGAGGGACAGGTTCAAAACATTCAGTACTTC	CASSTEGQVQNIQYF
.	TRBV18	.	TRBJ2-1	TGTGCCAGCTCACCACCACGTACGGCAGGCAATGAGCAGTTCTTC	CASSPPRTAGNEQFF
.	TRBV28	.	TRBJ2-7	TGTGCCAGCACGACATCGGCTATTTTTACCTACGAGCAGTACTTC	CASTTSAIFTYEQYF
TRBD2	TRBV6-5	.	TRBJ2-1	TGTGCCAGCAGTTACGGAGGACTAGCGGGAGAAGGTGAGCAGTTCTTC	CASSYGGLAGEGEQFF
.	TRBV11-1	.	TRBJ1-1	TGTGCCAGCAGCTTACCCACAGGCGCTGAAGCTTTCTTT	CASSLPTGAEAFF
TRBD1	TRBV7-9	.	TRBJ2-4	TGTGCCAGCAGTATCAATTACGACAGGGGCATAGCCAAAAACATTCAGTACTTC	CASSINYDRGIAKNIQYF
TRBD1	TRBV19	.	TRBJ2-7	TGTGCCAGTACAGTACAGGGGGACTCCTACGAGCAGTACTTC	CASTVQGDSYEQYF
.	TRBV7-6	.	TRBJ2-7	TGTGCCAGCAGTTCCACCCCCATCCGGGACTTAGCCTACGAGCAGTACTTC	CASSSTPIRDLAYEQYF
.	TRBV6-5	once	TRBJ2-1	TGTGCCAGCAGTTACTGGAGCGGGCGTGACAATGAGCAGTTCTTC	CASSYWSGRDNEQFF
.	TRBV19	.	TRBJ1-1	TGTGCCAGTAGTCCCCGGGGGGCTGAAGCTTTCTTT	CASSPRGAEAFF